The rows below give T cell receptor beta chains drawn from one sample of a study of high-grade serous ovarian cancer treatment subgroups. Some clones are missing from TCRdb's copy, which holds only in-frame ones; the method was immunoSEQ multiplex PCR. The table shows around 16,000 clones, with roughly 70% occurring only once. The specimen sequenced was tumor tissue. The source is a human donor with high-grade serous ovarian cancer. Each CDR3 is given with its conserved first and last residue. A D gene is named only where the DNA matches it firmly. A row's size may be missing; if present it is once, few, many or a size class.

D gene	clone size	V gene	J gene	CDR3 DNA	CDR3 protein
-	-	TRBV7-9	TRBJ1-2	TGTGCCAGCAGCCTTATTAGAAAGGGCGGGAACTATGGCTACACCTTC	CASSLIRKGGNYGYTF
-	-	TRBV25-1	TRBJ1-4	TGTGCCAGCAGTGAATATGGGGCAGGGCTGAATGAAAAACTGTTTTTT	CASSEYGAGLNEKLFF
-	-	TRBV13	TRBJ2-1	TGTGCCAGCAGCTTCGGCAGGTACTCCTACAATGAGCAGTTCTTC	CASSFGRYSYNEQFF
-	few	TRBV7-9	TRBJ1-2	TGTGCCAGCAGCGACGGACAGTATGGCTACACCTTC	CASSDGQYGYTF
-	-	TRBV5-4	TRBJ1-4	TGTGCCAGCTCCCAGGGCGGGGGGAATGAAAAACTGTTTTTT	CASSQGGGNEKLFF
-	-	TRBV28	TRBJ1-1	TGTGCCAGCAGTTGGAACACTGAAGCTTTCTTT	CASSWNTEAFF
TRBD1	-	TRBV6-5	TRBJ1-6	TGTGCCAGCAGATACACAGGGGAATCACCCCTCCACTTT	CASRYTGESPLHF
TRBD1	-	TRBV30	TRBJ2-3	TGTGCCTGGGGCACAGGGGACACGCAGTATTTT	CAWGTGDTQYF
TRBD1	few	TRBV13	TRBJ1-1	TGTGCCAGCAGCCCAAGAGGGGGCCCTGAAGAAGCTTTCTTT	CASSPRGGPEEAFF
-	-	TRBV30	TRBJ2-3	TGTGCCTGGAGTGGTATAGGGGCAGATACGCAGTATTTT	CAWSGIGADTQYF
-	-	TRBV6-5	TRBJ2-7	TGTGCCAGCGGGAAACGGGACGGGCCCTACGAGCAGTACTTC	CASGKRDGPYEQYF